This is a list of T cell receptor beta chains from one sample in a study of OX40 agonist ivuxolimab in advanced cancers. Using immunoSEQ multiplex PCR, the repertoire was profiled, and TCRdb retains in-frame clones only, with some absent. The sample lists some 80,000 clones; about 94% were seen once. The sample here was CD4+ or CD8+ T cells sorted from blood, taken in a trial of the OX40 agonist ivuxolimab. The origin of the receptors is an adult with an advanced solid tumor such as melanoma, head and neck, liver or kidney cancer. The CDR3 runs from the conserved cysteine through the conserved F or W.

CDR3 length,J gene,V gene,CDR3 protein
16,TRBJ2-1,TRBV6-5,CASSYVRAGTFNEQFF
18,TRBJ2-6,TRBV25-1,CASSSQTGAVSGANVLTF
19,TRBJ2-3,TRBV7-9,CASSSPWTSGGRSTDTQYF
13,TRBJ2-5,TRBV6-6,CASTLRRGETQYF
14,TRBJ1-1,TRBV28,CASTMNKKSTEAFF
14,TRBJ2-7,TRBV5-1,CASSLGQGSYEQYF
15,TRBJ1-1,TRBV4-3,CASSQSGQGGTEAFF
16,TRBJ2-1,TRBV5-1,CASSLAWGPSYNEQFF
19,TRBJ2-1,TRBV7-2,CASSLSVGGPISSYNEQFF
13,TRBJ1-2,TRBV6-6,CASMAGAYYGYTF
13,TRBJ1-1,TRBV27,CASSIARNTEAFF
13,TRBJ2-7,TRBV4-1,CASSQKEAYEQYF
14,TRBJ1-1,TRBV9,CASRPRGGNTEAFF
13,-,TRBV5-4,CASSFKESYEQYF
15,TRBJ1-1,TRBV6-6,CASSYMTGQGTEAFF
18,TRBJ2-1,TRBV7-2,CASSPQDRTLFVYNEQFF